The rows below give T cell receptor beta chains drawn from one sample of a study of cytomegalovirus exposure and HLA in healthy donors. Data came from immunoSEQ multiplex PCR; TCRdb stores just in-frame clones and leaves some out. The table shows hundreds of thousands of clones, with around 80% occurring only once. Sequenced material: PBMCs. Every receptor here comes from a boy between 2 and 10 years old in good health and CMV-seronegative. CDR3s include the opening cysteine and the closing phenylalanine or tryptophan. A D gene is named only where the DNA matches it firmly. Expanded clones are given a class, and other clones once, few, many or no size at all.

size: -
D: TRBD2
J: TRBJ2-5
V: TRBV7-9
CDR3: CSSSQSSGYQETQYF

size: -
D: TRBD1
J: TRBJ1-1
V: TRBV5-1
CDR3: CASSLVGRGTTEAFF

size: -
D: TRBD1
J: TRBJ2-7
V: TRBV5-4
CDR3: CASSSTGGRYEQYF

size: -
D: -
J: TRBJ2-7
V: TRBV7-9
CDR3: CASSLAGATREQYF

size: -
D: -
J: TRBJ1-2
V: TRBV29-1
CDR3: CSVEDRNYGYTF

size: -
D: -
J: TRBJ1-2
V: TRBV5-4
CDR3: CASSAGVDNYGYTF

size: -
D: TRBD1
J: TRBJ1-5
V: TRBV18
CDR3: CASSLTGGNNQPQHF

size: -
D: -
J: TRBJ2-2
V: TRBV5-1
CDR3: CASSLLQVSNTGELFF

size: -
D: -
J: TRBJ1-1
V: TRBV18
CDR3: CASSPAGDGTEAFF

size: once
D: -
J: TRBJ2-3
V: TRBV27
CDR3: CASSLARSDNTQYF

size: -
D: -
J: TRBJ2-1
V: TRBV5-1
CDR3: CASSLDNGGSYNEQFF

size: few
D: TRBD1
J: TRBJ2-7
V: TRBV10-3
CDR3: CAISELTGGGEQYF

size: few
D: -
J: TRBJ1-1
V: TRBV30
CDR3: CAWRIDVADEAFF

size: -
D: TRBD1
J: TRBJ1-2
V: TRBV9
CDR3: CASSVDGGTANYGYTF

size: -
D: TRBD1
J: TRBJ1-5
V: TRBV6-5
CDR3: CASSSQGSNQPQHF

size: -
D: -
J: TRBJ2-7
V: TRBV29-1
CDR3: CSVENNRQYF

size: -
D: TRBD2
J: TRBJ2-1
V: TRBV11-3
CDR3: CASSLDRVAGENEQFF

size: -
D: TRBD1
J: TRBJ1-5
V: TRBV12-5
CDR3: CASGSPPPGQLNQPQHF

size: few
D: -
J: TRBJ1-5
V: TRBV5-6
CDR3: CASSLGQTYQPQHF

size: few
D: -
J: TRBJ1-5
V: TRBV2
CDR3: CARGGFNQPQHF

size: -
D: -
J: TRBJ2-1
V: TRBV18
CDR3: CASSPDTSYNEQFF

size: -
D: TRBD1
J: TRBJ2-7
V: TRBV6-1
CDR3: CASSLTGGADEQYF

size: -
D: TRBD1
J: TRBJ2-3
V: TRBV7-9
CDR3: CASSWGQGDTDTQYF

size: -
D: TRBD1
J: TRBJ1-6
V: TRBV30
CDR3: CAWSSRDRGSYNSPLHF

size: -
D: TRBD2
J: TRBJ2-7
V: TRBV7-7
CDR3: CASSTRLYIAGDPPEQYF

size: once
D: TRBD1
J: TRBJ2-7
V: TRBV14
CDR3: CASSQQGASIDEQYF

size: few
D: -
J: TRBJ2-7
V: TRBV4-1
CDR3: CASSQEVDYYEQYF

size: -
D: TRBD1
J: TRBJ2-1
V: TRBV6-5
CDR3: CASSSGTASYNEQFF